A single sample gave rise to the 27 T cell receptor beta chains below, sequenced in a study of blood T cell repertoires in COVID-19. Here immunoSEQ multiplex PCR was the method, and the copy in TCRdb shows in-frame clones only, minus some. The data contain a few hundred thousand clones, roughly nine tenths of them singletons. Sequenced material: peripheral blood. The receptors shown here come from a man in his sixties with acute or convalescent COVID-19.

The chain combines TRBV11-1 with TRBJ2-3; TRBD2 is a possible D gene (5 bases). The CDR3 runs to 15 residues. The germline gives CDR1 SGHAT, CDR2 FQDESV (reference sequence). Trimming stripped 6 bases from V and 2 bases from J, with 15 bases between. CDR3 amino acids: CASRGALAYTDTQYF. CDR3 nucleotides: TGTGCCAGCAGGGGAGCATTGGCCTACACAGATACGCAGTATTTT.

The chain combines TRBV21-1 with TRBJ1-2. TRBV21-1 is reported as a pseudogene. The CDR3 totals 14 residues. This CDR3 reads CASSRRGADYGYTF. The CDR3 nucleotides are TGTGCCAGCAGCCGGAGGGGAGCTGACTATGGCTACACCTTC.

The CDR3 reads CAWNLGAQQPQHF. The CDR3 nucleotides read TGTGCCTGGAACCTAGGGGCGCAGCAGCCCCAGCATTTT. The chain couples TRBV30 to TRBJ1-5, with D perhaps matching TRBD1 (5 bases). V shed 4 bases and J shed 7 bases, with 14 bases lying between them. Germline CDR1 GTSNPN, CDR2 SVGIG (reference sequence). The CDR3 sequence is 13 residues long.

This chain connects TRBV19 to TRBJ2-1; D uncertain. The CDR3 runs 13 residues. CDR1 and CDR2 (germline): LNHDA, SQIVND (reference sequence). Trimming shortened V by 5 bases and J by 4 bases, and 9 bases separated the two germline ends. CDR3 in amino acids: CASSPNLYNEQFF. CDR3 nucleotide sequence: TGTGCCAGTAGTCCTAACCTTTACAATGAGCAGTTCTTC.

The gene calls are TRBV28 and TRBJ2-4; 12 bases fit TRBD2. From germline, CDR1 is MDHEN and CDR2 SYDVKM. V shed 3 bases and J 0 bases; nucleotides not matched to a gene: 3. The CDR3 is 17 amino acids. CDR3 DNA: TGTGCCAGCAGTTTCCTAGCGGGGGGGCTAGCCAAAAACATTCAGTACTTC. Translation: CASSFLAGGLAKNIQYF.

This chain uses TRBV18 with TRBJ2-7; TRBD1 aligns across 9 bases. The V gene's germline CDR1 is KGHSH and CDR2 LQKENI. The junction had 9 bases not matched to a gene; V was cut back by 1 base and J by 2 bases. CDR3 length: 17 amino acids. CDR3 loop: CASSPRVPGQGTYEQYF. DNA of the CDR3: TGTGCCAGCTCACCACGGGTCCCGGGACAGGGAACCTACGAGCAGTACTTC.

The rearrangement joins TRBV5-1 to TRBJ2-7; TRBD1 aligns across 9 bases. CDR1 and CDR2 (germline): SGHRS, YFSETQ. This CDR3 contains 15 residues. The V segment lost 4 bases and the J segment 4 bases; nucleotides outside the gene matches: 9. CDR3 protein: CASSGGDRVTYEQYF. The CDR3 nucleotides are TGCGCCAGCAGCGGGGGGGACAGGGTGACTTACGAGCAGTACTTC.

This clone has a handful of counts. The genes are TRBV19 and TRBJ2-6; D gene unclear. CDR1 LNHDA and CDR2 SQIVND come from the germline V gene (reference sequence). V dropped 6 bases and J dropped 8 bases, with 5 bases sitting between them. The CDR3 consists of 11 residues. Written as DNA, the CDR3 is TGTGCCAGTAGCGAGACCAACGTCCTGACTTTC. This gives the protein CASSETNVLTF.

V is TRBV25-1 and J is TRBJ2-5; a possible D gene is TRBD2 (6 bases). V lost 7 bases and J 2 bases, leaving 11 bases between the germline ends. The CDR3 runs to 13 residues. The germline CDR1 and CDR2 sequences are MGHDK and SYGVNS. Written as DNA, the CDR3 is TGTGCCAGCACAGGGACTCCTCAAGAGACCCAGTACTTC. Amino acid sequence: CASTGTPQETQYF.

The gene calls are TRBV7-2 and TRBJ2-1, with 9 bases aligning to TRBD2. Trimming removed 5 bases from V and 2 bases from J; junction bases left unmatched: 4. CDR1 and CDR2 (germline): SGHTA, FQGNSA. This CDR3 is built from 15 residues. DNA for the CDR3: TGTGCCAGCAGCCGGACTAGCGAGACCTACAATGAGCAGTTCTTC. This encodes CASSRTSETYNEQFF.

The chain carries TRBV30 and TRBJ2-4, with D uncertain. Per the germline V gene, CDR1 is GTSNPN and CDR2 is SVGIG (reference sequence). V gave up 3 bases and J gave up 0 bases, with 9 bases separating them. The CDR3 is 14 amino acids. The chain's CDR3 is CAWSAGLAKNIQYF. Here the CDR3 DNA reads TGTGCCTGGAGCGCCGGTCTAGCCAAAAACATTCAGTACTTC.

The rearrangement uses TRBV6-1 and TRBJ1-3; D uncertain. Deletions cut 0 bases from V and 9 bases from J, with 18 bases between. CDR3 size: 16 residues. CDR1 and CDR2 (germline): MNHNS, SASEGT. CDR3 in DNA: TGTGCCAGCAGTGAAGCTGCTGGTAAGGCCCGGGGCACCATATATTTT. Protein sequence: CASSEAAGKARGTIYF.

As DNA, the CDR3 is TGTGCCAGCAGCCAACGGACGGGGGGGAATGAAAAACTGTTTTTT. Amino acids: CASSQRTGGNEKLFF. This chain joins TRBV14 and TRBJ1-4; D perhaps matches TRBD1 (5 bases). Per germline, CDR1 SGHDN and CDR2 FVKESK. The CDR3 runs 15 residues. The germline V and J ends were trimmed by 2 bases and 5 bases, with 12 bases remaining between them.

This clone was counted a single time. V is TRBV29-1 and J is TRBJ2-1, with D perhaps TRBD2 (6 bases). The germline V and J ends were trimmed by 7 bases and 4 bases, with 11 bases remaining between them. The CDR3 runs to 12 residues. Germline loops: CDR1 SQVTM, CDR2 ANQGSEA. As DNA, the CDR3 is TGCAGCGGGGGACTGTTATACAATGAGCAGTTCTTC. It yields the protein CSGGLLYNEQFF.

CDR3 residues: CASSEPGEQFF. CDR3 DNA sequence: TGTGCCAGCAGTGAACCGGGGGAGCAGTTCTTC. This rearrangement joins TRBV25-1 to TRBJ2-1; possibly TRBD2 for D (5 bases). This CDR3 comprises 11 residues. V gave up 2 bases and J gave up 10 bases, with 6 bases separating them. Germline V gives CDR1 MGHDK, CDR2 SYGVNS.

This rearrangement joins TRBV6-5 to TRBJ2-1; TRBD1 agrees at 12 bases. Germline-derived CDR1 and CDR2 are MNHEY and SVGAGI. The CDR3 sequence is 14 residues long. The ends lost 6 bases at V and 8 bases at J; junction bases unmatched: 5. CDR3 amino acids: CASRGQGAVHEQFF. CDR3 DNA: TGTGCCAGCAGGGGACAGGGGGCAGTACATGAGCAGTTCTTC.

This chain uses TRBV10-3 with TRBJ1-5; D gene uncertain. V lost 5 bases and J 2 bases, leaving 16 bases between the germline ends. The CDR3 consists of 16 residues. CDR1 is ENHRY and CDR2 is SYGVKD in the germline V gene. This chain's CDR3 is CAISTGNGGGNQPQHF. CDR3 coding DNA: TGTGCCATCAGTACGGGAAACGGTGGAGGCAATCAGCCCCAGCATTTT.

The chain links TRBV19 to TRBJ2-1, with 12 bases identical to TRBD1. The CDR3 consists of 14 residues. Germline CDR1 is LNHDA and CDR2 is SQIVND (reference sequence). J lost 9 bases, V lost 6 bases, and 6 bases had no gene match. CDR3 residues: CASSVGTGGFEQFF. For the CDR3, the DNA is TGTGCCAGTAGCGTCGGGACAGGGGGCTTTGAGCAGTTCTTC.

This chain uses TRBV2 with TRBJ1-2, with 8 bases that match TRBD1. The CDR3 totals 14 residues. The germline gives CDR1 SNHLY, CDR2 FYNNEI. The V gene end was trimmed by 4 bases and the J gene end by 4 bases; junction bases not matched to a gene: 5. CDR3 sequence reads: CASSGTGITYGYTF. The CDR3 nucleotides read TGTGCCAGCAGTGGGACAGGGATTACCTATGGCTACACCTTC. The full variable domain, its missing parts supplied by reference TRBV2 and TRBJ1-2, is EPEVTQTPSHQVTQMGQEVILRCVPISNHLYFYWYRQILGQKVEFLVSFYNNEISEKSEIFDDQFSVERPDGSNFTLKIRSTKLEDSAMYFCASSGTGITYGYTFGSGTRLTVV.

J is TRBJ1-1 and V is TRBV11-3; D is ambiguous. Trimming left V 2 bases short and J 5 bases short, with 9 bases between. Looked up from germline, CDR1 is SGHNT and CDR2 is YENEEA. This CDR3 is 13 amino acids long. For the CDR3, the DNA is TGTGCCAGCAGCTTATTCCGCCAGACTGAAGCTTTCTTT. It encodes CASSLFRQTEAFF.

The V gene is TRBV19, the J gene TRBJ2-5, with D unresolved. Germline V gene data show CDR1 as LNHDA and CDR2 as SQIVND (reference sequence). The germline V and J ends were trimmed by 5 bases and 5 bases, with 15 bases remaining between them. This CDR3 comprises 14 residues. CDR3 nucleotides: TGTGCCAGTAGTGCCGATTGGGCTGGGGAGACCCAGTACTTC. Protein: CASSADWAGETQYF.

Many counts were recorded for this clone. CDR3 in amino acids: CASSSGKGGAYEQYF. CDR3 DNA: TGTGCCAGCAGCTCAGGGAAGGGAGGAGCCTACGAGCAGTACTTC. The chain combines TRBV3-1 (or the pseudogene TRBV3-2) with TRBJ2-7; TRBD2 is a possible D gene (6 bases). This CDR3 contains 15 residues. Per the germline V gene, CDR1 is LGHDT and CDR2 is YNNKEL (reference sequence). Trimming stripped 5 bases from V and 2 bases from J, with 16 bases between.

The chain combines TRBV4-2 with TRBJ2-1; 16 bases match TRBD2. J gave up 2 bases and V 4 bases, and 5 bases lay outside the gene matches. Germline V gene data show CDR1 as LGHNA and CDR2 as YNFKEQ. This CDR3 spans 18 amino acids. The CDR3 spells CASSLTGTSGRAYNEQFF. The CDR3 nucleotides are TGTGCCAGCAGCCTAACCGGGACTAGCGGGAGGGCCTACAATGAGCAGTTCTTC.

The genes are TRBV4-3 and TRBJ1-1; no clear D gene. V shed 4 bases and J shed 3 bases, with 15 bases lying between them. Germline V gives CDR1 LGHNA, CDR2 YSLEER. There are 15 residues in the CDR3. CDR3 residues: CASSLNLRVDTEAFF. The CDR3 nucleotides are TGCGCCAGCAGCCTAAACTTGAGGGTGGACACTGAAGCTTTCTTT.

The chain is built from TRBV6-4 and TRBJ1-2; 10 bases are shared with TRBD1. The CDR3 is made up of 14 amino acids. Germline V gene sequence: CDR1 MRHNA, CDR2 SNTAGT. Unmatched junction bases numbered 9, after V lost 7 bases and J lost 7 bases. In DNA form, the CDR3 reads TGTGCCAGCAAATTGGGACAGGGGACCAGTGGCTACACCTTC. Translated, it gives CASKLGQGTSGYTF.

The CDR3 loop is CASSSLQGQSSGNTIYF. For the CDR3, the DNA is TGTGCCAGCTCATCACTCCAGGGACAAAGCTCTGGAAACACCATATATTTT. V gene TRBV18 combines with J gene TRBJ1-3; perhaps TRBD1 as D (6 bases). The length of the CDR3 is 17 residues. The ends were cut back, 5 bases at V and 0 bases at J, with 17 bases in the middle. Germline CDR1 is KGHSH and CDR2 is LQKENI.

CDR3 DNA: TGTGCCAGCAGCCCACAGGGCGGTAGCAATCAGCCCCAGCATTTT. The encoded protein is CASSPQGGSNQPQHF. The chain joins TRBV27 to TRBJ1-5; D might be TRBD1 (6 bases). The CDR3 sequence is 15 residues long. Germline lookup yields CDR1 MNHEY and CDR2 SMNVEV (reference sequence). Trimming removed 6 bases from V and 0 bases from J, with 12 bases in between.